This T cell receptor beta chain was profiled in a study of blood T cells in healthy people across ages. This clonotype was counted many times. The length of the CDR3 is 15 residues. V lost 0 bases, J lost 3 bases, and 2 bases stayed unmatched. In germline, CDR1 is SGDLS, CDR2 YYNGEE. Through a sample-barcoded 5' primer and a J-beta primer mix, a second PCR was run for about 6 to 11 cycles. Using its own MiXCR run on the 5' RACE reads, TCRdb lists one record per CDR3 protein. This sample has some 790,000 distinct CDR3 sequences; around 26% occur once, and the top ten carry about 18%. Sequenced: blood. This clonotype originated in a woman older than 75 in good health. The chain joins TRBV9 to TRBJ2-3, with 9 bases aligning to TRBD1. The CDR3 sequence is CASSVEGQGTDTQYF. The CDR3, as DNA: TGTGCCAGCAGCGTAGAGGGACAGGGAACAGATACGCAGTATTTT.